This passage covers 29 T cell receptor beta chains from one sample sequenced in a study of T cells in Graves' hyperthyroidism and ophthalmopathy. Template material for amplifying TCR beta CDR3 regions consisted of RNA transcripts. RT-PCR in the first round (using the HTBI primer set) targeted the TCR CDR3. TCRdb reprocessed the multiplex PCR reads with MiXCR, giving one entry per CDR3 protein. The sample has 400,000 to 600,000 distinct CDR3 sequences, about 15% seen once. Source material: blood. These receptors came from a woman in her 30s with Graves' ophthalmopathy.

This clonotype was recorded at least ten times. The V gene is TRBV6-1, the J gene TRBJ2-7; D is possibly TRBD2 (6 bases). CDR1 and CDR2 from the germline V gene are MNHNS and SASEGT. This CDR3 is built from 14 residues. Trimming removed 0 bases from V and 3 bases from J, with 9 bases in between. CDR3 residues: CASSEAAAGYEQYF. DNA for the CDR3: TGTGCCAGCAGTGAAGCTGCAGCGGGCTACGAGCAGTACTTC.

This clonotype has just a few counts. The gene calls are TRBV4-1 and TRBJ2-4; D is ambiguous. This CDR3 is 17 amino acids long. The ends were cut back, 0 bases at V and 1 base at J, with 13 bases in the middle. CDR1 is MGHRA and CDR2 is YSYEKL in the germline V gene. CDR3 sequence reads: CASSQDYRTSAKNIQYF. In nucleotides, the CDR3 is TGCGCCAGCAGCCAAGATTACCGTACCTCGGCCAAAAACATTCAGTACTTC.

The chain links TRBV27 to TRBJ2-3; 12 bases align to TRBD2. Germline trimming cut 6 bases from V and 1 base from J; bases unmatched to any gene: 8. Germline V gene lookup returns CDR1 MNHEY and CDR2 SMNVEV (reference sequence). This CDR3 is built from 17 residues. CDR3 in amino acids: CASRARTSGTRTDTQYF. In DNA form, the CDR3 reads TGTGCCAGCAGAGCACGGACTAGCGGGACCCGCACAGATACGCAGTATTTT.

This clonotype has a count of ten or more. This rearrangement joins TRBV2 to TRBJ2-2; D perhaps matches TRBD2 (6 bases). The V end lost 7 bases, the J end lost 1 base, and 10 bases lay between the germline ends. This CDR3 spans 14 amino acids. Germline assignment: CDR1 SNHLY and CDR2 FYNNEI. Here the CDR3 DNA reads TGTGCCAGCAAGGCTAGCGAGAACACCGGGGAGCTGTTTTTT. It codes for CASKASENTGELFF.

The chain carries TRBV20-1 and TRBJ2-7; 8 bases map to TRBD2. V dropped 4 bases and J dropped 4; count of bases not matched to a gene: 12. This CDR3 is built from 15 residues. CDR1 is DFQATT, CDR2 SNEGSKA, per germline (reference sequence). The CDR3 here is CSATSPGLVAYEQYF. As DNA, the CDR3 is TGCAGTGCTACCAGCCCGGGACTAGTTGCGTACGAGCAGTACTTC.

Note on this clonotype: A much larger clone lies one base from this, so it may be a read error. This chain links TRBV2 with TRBJ2-7; perhaps TRBD2 as D (6 bases). The length of the CDR3 is 16 residues. Per germline, CDR1 SNHLY and CDR2 FYNNEI. CDR3 DNA: TGTGCCAGCAGTGCCCGACTAGGGACCCCTTCATACGAGCAGTGCTTC. It encodes CASSARLGTPSYEQCF. Full variable domain (missing parts from reference TRBV2 and TRBJ2-7): EPEVTQTPSHQVTQMGQEVILRCVPISNHLYFYWYRQILGQKVEFLVSFYNNEISEKSEIFDDQFSVERPDGSNFTLKIRSTKLEDSAMYFCASSARLGTPSYEQCFGPGTRLTVT.

This clonotype has a handful of counts. J is TRBJ1-5 and V is TRBV20-1; 8 bases map to TRBD1. Trimming cost V 5 bases and J 6 bases; bases outside gene matches: 15. CDR3 length equals 16 residues. Germline values: CDR1 DFQATT, CDR2 SNEGSKA (reference sequence). In nucleotides, the CDR3 is TGCAGTGCTTCCGGGACAGGACAAATAAGGTTTCAGCCCCAGCATTTT. It encodes CSASGTGQIRFQPQHF.

This clonotype was found many times. The V call is TRBV6-2 or TRBV6-3, the J call TRBJ2-1; D possibly corresponds to TRBD2 (5 bases). The CDR3 is made up of 16 amino acids. Trimming shortened V by 4 bases and J by 5 bases, and 18 bases separated the two germline ends. Germline values: CDR1 MNHEY, CDR2 SVGEGT. The CDR3 spells CASSSSVSVLNNEQFF. The CDR3 coding sequence is TGTGCCAGCAGTTCTTCCGTTAGCGTCCTTAACAATGAGCAGTTCTTC.

This clonotype has ten or more counts. The genes are TRBV28 and TRBJ2-5; D remains ambiguous. Trimming pared 2 bases from V and 3 bases from J, leaving 10 bases between. CDR3 length: 14 amino acids. The germline V gene has CDR1 MDHEN and CDR2 SYDVKM. CDR3 sequence: CASSLREGKETQYF. The DNA of the CDR3 is TGTGCCAGCAGTTTAAGGGAAGGGAAAGAGACCCAGTACTTC.

The chain carries TRBV6-5 and TRBJ2-1, with 12 bases lining up with TRBD2. The CDR3 spans 15 residues. V was clipped by 4 bases and J by 8 bases; unmatched bases: 6. In germline, CDR1 is MNHEY, CDR2 SVGAGI. The CDR3 loop is CASSWTSGKSDEQFF. DNA for the CDR3: TGTGCCAGCAGTTGGACTAGCGGGAAAAGCGATGAGCAGTTCTTC.

This clonotype was seen a handful of times. One end of the junction is discordant with germline, which a read error may explain. The chain joins TRBV6-1 to TRBJ2-6; TRBD1 aligns across 7 bases. This CDR3 has 16 residues. From germline, CDR1 is MNHNS and CDR2 SASEGT. The DNA of the CDR3 is TGTACCAGCAGTGACGGGACAGTCTCTGGGGCCAACGTCCTGACTTTC. Translation gives CTSSDGTVSGANVLTF.

This clonotype was counted ten times or more. V usage is TRBV12-3 or TRBV12-4 and J usage is TRBJ2-1, with TRBD2 matching over 8 bases. V shed 8 bases, J shed 2 bases, and the junction held 11 bases outside the gene matches. The CDR3 is 16 residues long. CDR3 sequence: CASGEVTSGPYNEQFF. The CDR3 DNA sequence: TGTGCCAGCGGGGAAGTTACTAGCGGACCCTACAATGAGCAGTTCTTC.

J is TRBJ2-3 and V is TRBV6-5; D is unclear. The CDR3 totals 16 residues. Trimming shortened V by 0 bases and J by 3 bases, and 13 bases separated the two germline ends. Per the germline V gene, CDR1 is MNHEY and CDR2 is SVGAGI. CDR3 in DNA: TGTGCCAGCAGTTACTCGACGCCCTCTGGTACAGATACGCAGTATTTT. It encodes CASSYSTPSGTDTQYF.

This clonotype was observed a few times. The V and J genes are TRBV15 and TRBJ2-1; 13 bases agree with TRBD2. Germline CDR1 is LNHNV and CDR2 is YYDKDF (reference sequence). V dropped 6 bases and J dropped 7; count of bases not matched to a gene: 9. The CDR3 length is 16 residues. CDR3 coding DNA: TGTGCCACCAGACCTACCGGGACTAGCGGGGAGAATGAGCAGTTCTTC. Its protein product is CATRPTGTSGENEQFF.

In its sample, this clonotype was seen many times. The V call is TRBV30, the J call TRBJ1-6; no clear D gene. V lost 2 bases and J 1 base, leaving 9 bases between the germline ends. This CDR3 is 15 amino acids long. CDR1 and CDR2 (germline): GTSNPN, SVGIG (reference sequence). CDR3 in amino acids: CAWSLSASYNSPLHF. The CDR3 region has the DNA TGTGCCTGGAGTTTGTCAGCTTCCTATAATTCACCCCTCCACTTT.

To note about this clonotype: The junction departs from the called germline gene at one end, perhaps through a read error. The CDR3 protein is CASSLLAGGPLEQFF. In DNA form, the CDR3 reads TGCGCCAGCAGCTTGTTGGCGGGAGGGCCGCTCGAGCAGTTCTTC. The chain recombines TRBV11-2 with TRBJ2-1, with 9 bases fitting TRBD2. Germline CDR1 SGHAT, CDR2 FQNNGV. The CDR3 extends over 15 amino acids.

This clonotype turned up a few times. The chain uses TRBV7-9 and TRBJ2-1; TRBD2 might be the D (6 bases). This CDR3 is 15 amino acids long. Germline V gene lookup returns CDR1 SEHNR and CDR2 FQNEAQ (reference sequence). Trimming shortened V by 3 bases and J by 5 bases, and 14 bases separated the two germline ends. The CDR3 spells CASSLAGSMHNEQFF. The CDR3 nucleotides are TGTGCCAGCAGCTTGGCGGGGAGCATGCACAATGAGCAGTTCTTC.

For the CDR3, the DNA is TGTGCCATCAGTGAGCTCCGACTAGCGGGACGGGAGACCCAGTACTTC. This gives the protein CAISELRLAGRETQYF. The V and J genes are TRBV10-3 and TRBJ2-5; 11 bases fit TRBD2. V lost 2 bases and J lost 5; bases outside the gene matches: 7. Germline CDR1 reads ENHRY; CDR2 reads SYGVKD. This CDR3 has 16 residues.

The genes are TRBV9 and TRBJ2-3; 9 bases line up with TRBD1. Trimming at V came to 0 bases and at J to 3 bases, leaving 17 bases not matched to a gene. CDR3 size: 20 residues. Germline assignment: CDR1 SGDLS and CDR2 YYNGEE. In DNA, the CDR3 is TGTGCCAGCAGCGTAGCTACGAGGGGGGGACAGGGAGGGGCTACAGATACGCAGTATTTT. Protein sequence: CASSVATRGGQGGATDTQYF.

This clonotype was detected only a few times. The chain links TRBV7-3 to TRBJ2-7, with D perhaps matching TRBD2 (6 bases). The CDR3 length is 14 residues. CDR1 SGHTA and CDR2 FQGTGA come from the germline V gene. Trimming stripped 0 bases from V and 6 bases from J, with 12 bases between. As DNA, the CDR3 is TGTGCCAGCAGCTTAACGGGGACTTCTCTCGAGCAGTACTTC. It is translated as CASSLTGTSLEQYF.

This clonotype was observed a few times. V gene TRBV20-1 combines with J gene TRBJ2-3; 7 bases are shared with TRBD2. The V segment lost 3 bases and the J segment 5 bases; nucleotides outside the gene matches: 5. There are 13 residues in the CDR3. Germline CDR1 and CDR2: DFQATT and SNEGSKA (reference sequence). The CDR3 here is CSASVREIDTQYF. Here the CDR3 DNA reads TGCAGTGCTAGTGTGCGGGAGATAGATACGCAGTATTTT.

The rearrangement joins TRBV24-1 to TRBJ2-2; D unresolved. Germline V CDR1 and CDR2: KGHDR, SFDVKD. The CDR3 extends over 18 amino acids. Trimming removed 1 base at V and 6 bases at J, with 20 bases between. The CDR3 DNA reads TGTGCCACCAGTGATTTCGGTTCCCAAACACCGACACCCGGGGAGCTGTTTTTT. Translated: CATSDFGSQTPTPGELFF.

The chain couples TRBV6-2 or TRBV6-3 to TRBJ2-3; D gene ambiguous. CDR3 length: 13 residues. V lost 4 bases and J 5 bases, leaving 10 bases between the germline ends. Looked up from germline, CDR1 is MNHEY and CDR2 is SVGEGT. CDR3 sequence: CASSLQFRDTQYF. For the CDR3, the DNA is TGTGCCAGCAGTTTACAGTTCCGAGATACGCAGTATTTT.

This clonotype came up many times. This chain connects TRBV28 to TRBJ2-1; 12 bases map to TRBD2. In germline, CDR1 is MDHEN, CDR2 SYDVKM. The CDR3 consists of 18 residues. Germline trimming cut 5 bases from V and 4 bases from J; bases unmatched to any gene: 12. The CDR3 DNA reads TGTGCCAGCAGTCTAATCCCGACTAGCGGGAGCTCTTACAATGAGCAGTTCTTC. This translates into CASSLIPTSGSSYNEQFF. The variable domain in full, completed from reference TRBV28 and TRBJ2-1, reads DVKVTQSSRYLVKRTGEKVFLECVQDMDHENMFWYRQDPGLGLRLIYFSYDVKMKEKGDIPEGYSVSREKKERFSLILESASTNQTSMYLCASSLIPTSGSSYNEQFFGPGTRLTVL.

Points on this clonotype: Relative to the germline gene, one junction end is altered; a read error may explain this. The V and J genes are TRBV5-1 and TRBJ2-7; the match to TRBD2 covers 14 bases. Germline V gives CDR1 SGHRS, CDR2 YFSETQ. The CDR3 contains 15 residues. The CDR3 DNA reads TGTGCCAGCAGCTGGGGACTAGCGGGAGACTACGAGCAGTACTTC. Residues: CASSWGLAGDYEQYF.

This clonotype has more than one count but fewer than ten. The chain carries TRBV4-1 and TRBJ2-7; TRBD2 might be the D (6 bases). V shed 5 bases and J shed 0 bases, with 17 bases lying between them. This CDR3 comprises 16 residues. Germline values: CDR1 MGHRA, CDR2 YSYEKL. CDR3 sequence reads: CASSSLVGSGSYEQYF. The CDR3 nucleotides read TGCGCCAGCAGCTCGCTCGTGGGTAGCGGCTCCTACGAGCAGTACTTC.

This clonotype was counted at least ten times. The V and J genes are TRBV15 and TRBJ2-1; 7 bases agree with TRBD2. The V and J ends lost 1 base and 4 bases, in that order; junction bases with no gene match: 7. The length of the CDR3 is 16 residues. In germline, CDR1 is LNHNV, CDR2 YYDKDF (reference sequence). CDR3: CATSRVDGRSYNEQFF. CDR3 bases: TGTGCCACCAGCAGAGTGGACGGGAGGTCTTACAATGAGCAGTTCTTC.

The V gene is TRBV2, the J gene TRBJ2-3; 11 nucleotides align to TRBD2. CDR3 length equals 16 residues. V dropped 5 bases and J dropped 3; count of bases not matched to a gene: 7. Germline V gene lookup returns CDR1 SNHLY and CDR2 FYNNEI. The CDR3, as DNA: TGTGCCAGCAGTTCTAGCGGGAGGAGAGTTACAGATACGCAGTATTTT. Amino acids: CASSSSGRRVTDTQYF.

The sample holds a few counts of this clonotype. The V and J genes are TRBV24-1 and TRBJ2-7; D perhaps matches TRBD1 (6 bases). Germline values: CDR1 KGHDR, CDR2 SFDVKD. With 4 bases removed from V and 6 bases from J, the gap between germline ends came to 15 bases. The CDR3 totals 14 residues. CDR3 sequence: CATSEGGSDREQYF. In DNA form, the CDR3 reads TGTGCCACCAGTGAAGGGGGTAGCGATCGCGAGCAGTACTTC.